The 16 T cell receptor beta chains presented below share a single source sample, sequenced in a study of cytomegalovirus exposure and HLA in healthy donors. Primers for the PCR totalled 60 Vbeta and 13 Jbeta. TCRdb keeps only in-frame clones here, not all; method: immunoSEQ multiplex PCR. Among 150,000 or so clones, approximately 84% were seen once, and the ten largest hold 1% to 1.5%. Input material: PBMCs. Every receptor here comes from a man aged 50-59 years in good health and CMV-seropositive.

V usage is TRBV28 and J usage is TRBJ2-7; D is unresolved. There are 12 residues in the CDR3. Trimming left V 5 bases short and J 5 bases short, with 10 bases between. CDR1 is MDHEN and CDR2 is SYDVKM in the germline V gene. DNA of the CDR3: TGTGCCAGCAGTACGAGTCGGGACGAGCAGTACTTC. Residues: CASSTSRDEQYF.

The chain links TRBV28 to TRBJ2-7; no firm D call. Trimming took off 1 base at V and 6 bases at J, with 7 bases between the two ends. CDR3 size: 12 residues. The germline gives CDR1 MDHEN, CDR2 SYDVKM. CDR3 sequence (DNA): TGTGCCAGCAGTTTATTCGGTCGCGAGCAGTACTTC. Amino acids: CASSLFGREQYF.

This clone was observed once. V usage is TRBV5-1 and J usage is TRBJ1-2, with a tentative D call TRBD1 (5 bases). This CDR3 spans 15 amino acids. Germline CDR1 SGHRS, CDR2 YFSETQ. Trimming left V 0 bases short and J 8 bases short, with 17 bases between. CDR3 bases: TGCGCCAGCAGCTTGGGTCTCAGGGAGGGAGGAGGCTACACCTTC. Amino acid sequence: CASSLGLREGGGYTF.

The V gene is TRBV28, the J gene TRBJ1-1, with 8 positions matching TRBD1. The CDR3 is made up of 13 amino acids. The junction had 8 bases not matched to a gene; V was cut back by 7 bases and J by 7 bases. Germline CDR1 and CDR2: MDHEN and SYDVKM. In nucleotides, the CDR3 is TGTGCCAGCACCTCTGGGGGGACAGGTGAAGCTTTCTTT. Translated, it gives CASTSGGTGEAFF.

The genes are TRBV2 and TRBJ2-5, with 13 bases aligning to TRBD2. Trimming cost V 5 bases and J 5 bases; bases outside gene matches: 5. CDR1 and CDR2 (germline): SNHLY, FYNNEI. The CDR3 has 15 residues. CDR3 loop: CASSFTSGRGETQYF. The DNA for the CDR3 is TGTGCCAGCAGTTTCACTAGCGGGAGGGGGGAGACCCAGTACTTC. Full variable domain (missing parts from reference TRBV2 and TRBJ2-5): EPEVTQTPSHQVTQMGQEVILRCVPISNHLYFYWYRQILGQKVEFLVSFYNNEISEKSEIFDDQFSVERPDGSNFTLKIRSTKLEDSAMYFCASSFTSGRGETQYFGPGTRLLVL.

The chain employs TRBV28 and TRBJ1-2; 7 bases align to TRBD1. Germline V gene sequence: CDR1 MDHEN, CDR2 SYDVKM. The junction had 8 bases not matched to a gene; V was cut back by 2 bases and J by 5 bases. The length of the CDR3 is 15 residues. Written as DNA, the CDR3 is TGTGCCAGCAGTTTAGATACAGGGGCGGTGTATGGCTACACCTTC. The encoded protein is CASSLDTGAVYGYTF.

This rearrangement joins TRBV2 to TRBJ2-4; possibly TRBD2 for D (5 bases). CDR1 and CDR2 (germline): SNHLY, FYNNEI. The CDR3 is made up of 15 amino acids. V was cut by 7 bases and J by 0 bases, with 13 bases left in between. The CDR3: CASKLDGLAKNIQYF. For the CDR3, the DNA is TGTGCCAGCAAGCTAGACGGACTAGCCAAAAACATTCAGTACTTC.

This clone was observed a single time. The chain employs TRBV7-6 and TRBJ2-2, with 10 bases fitting TRBD2. Germline V lookup: CDR1 SGHVS, CDR2 FNYEAQ. The CDR3 has 17 amino acids. With V trimmed by 4 bases and J by 6 bases, 11 bases remained unmatched. CDR3 residues: CASSSRTSGGGAGELFF. CDR3 nucleotide sequence: TGTGCCAGCAGCTCAAGGACTAGCGGAGGGGGGGCCGGGGAGCTGTTTTTT. Drawing the rest from reference TRBV7-6 and TRBJ2-2, the complete variable domain is GAGVSQSPRYKVTKRGQDVALRCDPISGHVSLYWYRQALGQGPEFLTYFNYEAQQDKSGLPNDRFSAERPEGSISTLTIQRTEQRDSAMYRCASSSRTSGGGAGELFFGEGSRLTVL.

The chain combines TRBV30 with TRBJ1-4, with TRBD1 as a possible D gene (6 bases). Trimming took 1 base from V and 13 from J, leaving 10 bases between them. CDR3 size: 11 residues. Germline CDR1 GTSNPN, CDR2 SVGIG (reference sequence). CDR3: CAWSEGGTLFF. The DNA of the CDR3 is TGTGCCTGGAGTGAAGGGGGAACACTGTTTTTT.

This chain connects TRBV5-6 to TRBJ1-2, with 7 positions matching TRBD1. Germline-derived CDR1 and CDR2 are SGHDT and YYEEEE. The CDR3 spans 14 residues. The J segment lost 4 bases and the V segment lost 4 bases, leaving 7 bases of the junction unmatched. CDR3 residues: CASSPDRSLYGYTF. The DNA for the CDR3 is TGTGCCAGCAGCCCGGACAGGAGCCTCTATGGCTACACCTTC.

This chain uses TRBV4-2 with TRBJ2-3; TRBD2 matches 10 bases. Looked up from germline, CDR1 is LGHNA and CDR2 is YNFKEQ. The J segment lost 4 bases and the V segment lost 0 bases, leaving 4 bases of the junction unmatched. The CDR3 spans 16 residues. CDR3 sequence reads: CASSQDLAGAADTQYF. In DNA form, the CDR3 reads TGTGCCAGCAGCCAAGATCTAGCGGGGGCAGCAGATACGCAGTATTTT.

The rearrangement links TRBV7-9 to TRBJ2-5; TRBD2 aligns across 9 bases. From germline, CDR1 is SEHNR and CDR2 FQNEAQ (reference sequence). This CDR3 has 17 amino acids. The J segment lost 1 base and the V segment lost 0 bases, leaving 6 bases of the junction unmatched. DNA for the CDR3: TGTGCCAGCAGCTTAGCGAGGGCTAGCGGGACCCAAGAGACCCAGTACTTC. It yields the protein CASSLARASGTQETQYF.

V and J are TRBV5-1 and TRBJ2-5, with D maybe TRBD1 (6 bases). CDR3 length: 13 residues. The V gene lost 0 bases and the J gene lost 4 bases, with 7 bases spanning the gap. Germline CDR1 SGHRS, CDR2 YFSETQ. CDR3 sequence: CASSLEGGETQYF. The CDR3 DNA is TGCGCCAGCAGCTTGGAAGGGGGAGAGACCCAGTACTTC.

This clone appeared a few times. The chain employs TRBV6-5 and TRBJ1-6; 7 bases line up with TRBD1. V shed 5 bases, J shed 12 bases, and the junction held 10 bases outside the gene matches. This CDR3 is built from 14 residues. CDR1 MNHEY and CDR2 SVGAGI come from the germline V gene. The CDR3 loop is CASSELGQSGPLHF. The CDR3 DNA reads as TGTGCCAGCAGTGAACTGGGACAGTCGGGACCCCTCCACTTT.

The chain carries TRBV5-8 and TRBJ2-7; possible D gene TRBD2, 5 bases. The V gene lost 1 base and the J gene lost 0 bases, with 11 bases spanning the gap. In germline, CDR1 is SGHTS, CDR2 YDEGEE. The CDR3 loop spans 15 amino acids. DNA of the CDR3: TGTGCCAGCAGCTTGTTACTAGTGGGCTCCTACGAGCAGTACTTC. Encoded protein: CASSLLLVGSYEQYF.

The chain uses TRBV2 and TRBJ2-2, with 8 nucleotides matching TRBD2. This CDR3 contains 14 residues. The junction had 6 bases not matched to a gene; V was cut back by 6 bases and J by 6 bases. Germline lookup yields CDR1 SNHLY and CDR2 FYNNEI. The CDR3 sequence is CASSQGLAAGELFF. CDR3 nucleotide sequence: TGTGCCAGCAGCCAAGGACTAGCCGCCGGGGAGCTGTTTTTT.